Following are 21 T cell receptor beta chains from one sample sequenced in a study of shared clonotypes between healthy human individuals. Profiling relied on immunoSEQ multiplex PCR, and the TCRdb table lists in-frame clones only, not all of them. The repertoire consists of some 510,000 clones, with about four fifths occurring once and the leading ten covering roughly 13%. Source material: PBMCs. These receptors were collected from a woman aged 35 to 49 in good health. Some clones in this sample may be carry-over from other donors' samples.

V gene TRBV28 combines with J gene TRBJ2-3; D is possibly TRBD1 or TRBD2 (5 bases each). V was trimmed by 7 bases and J by 2 bases, leaving 10 bases between them. The CDR3 extends over 13 amino acids. CDR1 and CDR2 from the germline V gene are MDHEN and SYDVKM. The chain's CDR3 is CASKAGATDTQYF. For the CDR3, the DNA is TGTGCCAGCAAAGCCGGGGCCACAGATACGCAGTATTTT.

The genes are TRBV27 and TRBJ2-3; the D gene is possibly TRBD2 (5 bases). The CDR3 loop spans 14 amino acids. Germline V lookup: CDR1 MNHEY, CDR2 SMNVEV (reference sequence). The ends were cut back, 6 bases at V and 6 bases at J, with 16 bases in the middle. The CDR3 region is CASSTTGYADTQYF. DNA of the CDR3: TGTGCCAGCAGCACGACGGGGTATGCGGATACGCAGTATTTT.

The J gene is TRBJ2-7, the V gene TRBV9; 7 nucleotides line up with TRBD2. CDR3 length equals 16 residues. Unmatched junction bases numbered 12, after V lost 0 bases and J lost 6 bases. CDR1 and CDR2 (germline): SGDLS, YYNGEE. CDR3 protein: CASSVGITSEGAEQYF. CDR3 nucleotides: TGTGCCAGCAGCGTAGGTATCACTAGCGAAGGTGCCGAGCAGTACTTC.

The J gene is TRBJ2-1, the V gene TRBV10-2, with TRBD2 matching over 9 bases. Germline V lookup: CDR1 WSHSY, CDR2 SAAADI. V shed 4 bases and J 8 bases; nucleotides not matched to a gene: 6. This CDR3 region has 14 residues. The CDR3 spells CASSASGIFYEQFF. The DNA of the CDR3 is TGCGCCAGCAGTGCTAGCGGGATTTTTTATGAGCAGTTCTTC.

The chain couples TRBV4-2 to TRBJ2-1, with 7 bases fitting TRBD2. Germline V lookup: CDR1 LGHNA, CDR2 YNFKEQ. V lost 4 bases to trimming and J lost 7 bases; unmatched junction nucleotides: 16. This CDR3 is built from 17 residues. The CDR3 here is CASSPTTGGSVVNEQFF. The CDR3 coding sequence is TGTGCCAGCAGCCCGACGACGGGCGGGAGTGTCGTAAATGAGCAGTTCTTC.

V and J are TRBV7-2 and TRBJ2-2; D is undetermined. The CDR3 extends over 15 amino acids. V lost 7 bases to trimming and J lost 1 base, with 13 bases between them. Germline V CDR1 and CDR2: SGHTA, FQGNSA. The CDR3 bases are TGTGCCAGCATCACGACACTGGGGAACACCGGGGAGCTGTTTTTT. This codes for CASITTLGNTGELFF.

This chain uses TRBV4-1 with TRBJ2-7; the match to TRBD2 covers 11 bases. V lost 6 bases, J lost 2 bases, and 6 bases stayed unmatched. The CDR3 spans 15 residues. The V gene's germline CDR1 is MGHRA and CDR2 YSYEKL. The CDR3, as DNA: TGCGCCAGCAGACAGGGACTAGCGGAAACCTACGAGCAGTACTTC. It specifies CASRQGLAETYEQYF.

The chain recombines TRBV30 with TRBJ1-2; 10 bases are a match to TRBD1. The CDR3 length is 17 residues. Unmatched junction bases numbered 16, after V lost 2 bases and J lost 7 bases. CDR1 and CDR2 from the germline V gene are GTSNPN and SVGIG (reference sequence). The CDR3 protein is CAWSLLGQGSARSGYTF. The CDR3 coding sequence is TGTGCCTGGAGTCTTCTGGGACAGGGGAGCGCGCGGTCTGGCTACACCTTC.

This clone was observed once. The chain carries TRBV19 and TRBJ1-4, with 9 bases matching TRBD1. CDR3 length equals 15 residues. J gave up 3 bases and V 5 bases, and 4 bases lay outside the gene matches. Germline V CDR1 and CDR2: LNHDA, SQIVND (reference sequence). CDR3 nucleotides: TGTGCCAGTAGTCCCCGGACAGGGGCTAATGAAAAACTGTTTTTT. The encoded protein is CASSPRTGANEKLFF.

The genes are TRBV7-8 and TRBJ2-2, with TRBD2 matching 14 bases. Trimming took 3 bases from V and 7 from J; bases not matched to a gene: 19. Germline-derived CDR1 and CDR2 are SGHVS and FQNEAQ. The CDR3 is 21 residues long. The CDR3 reads CASSFGKRAGTSGSLDGELFF. The CDR3 DNA is TGTGCCAGCAGCTTCGGAAAGAGAGCCGGGACTAGCGGGAGTCTGGACGGGGAGCTGTTTTTT.

V is TRBV30 and J is TRBJ1-3; no firm D call. V lost 1 base, J lost 1 base, and 14 bases lay in between. The V gene's germline CDR1 is GTSNPN and CDR2 SVGIG (reference sequence). The CDR3 runs 16 residues. The CDR3 sequence: CAWSENFWGSGNTIYF. In DNA, the CDR3 is TGTGCCTGGAGTGAAAACTTTTGGGGTTCTGGAAACACCATATATTTT.

V usage is TRBV27 and J usage is TRBJ2-1, with TRBD1 matching over 8 bases. The germline V gene has CDR1 MNHEY and CDR2 SMNVEV (reference sequence). Trimming removed 1 base from V and 6 bases from J; junction bases left unmatched: 8. CDR3 length equals 16 residues. The DNA for the CDR3 is TGTGCCAGCAGTTTATTAATGGACAGGGACGGCAATGAGCAGTTCTTC. This codes for CASSLLMDRDGNEQFF.

V is TRBV13 and J is TRBJ2-7; 11 nucleotides align to TRBD1. The CDR3 covers 15 residues. Germline lookup yields CDR1 PRHDT and CDR2 FYEKMQ (reference sequence). V shed 2 bases and J 3 bases; nucleotides not matched to a gene: 3. CDR3 sequence (DNA): TGTGCCAGCAGCTTATGGGACAGGGGGGACTACGAGCAGTACTTC. Translated: CASSLWDRGDYEQYF.

The chain links TRBV7-9 to TRBJ2-7; a possible D gene is TRBD2 (5 bases). CDR1 is SEHNR, CDR2 FQNEAQ, per germline (reference sequence). V was pared by 5 bases and J by 6 bases, with 17 bases between. The CDR3 loop spans 14 amino acids. This CDR3 reads CASSPGEFASEQYF. The CDR3 DNA sequence: TGTGCCAGCAGCCCCGGGGAGTTTGCCTCCGAGCAGTACTTC.

The chain is built from TRBV7-8 and TRBJ2-3, with D perhaps TRBD2 (5 bases). V lost 2 bases and J lost 3, with 12 bases in between. Germline V lookup: CDR1 SGHVS, CDR2 FQNEAQ. There are 15 residues in the CDR3. The CDR3 protein is CASSLIRAGTDTQYF. The CDR3 DNA is TGTGCCAGCAGCTTAATCCGGGCGGGTACAGATACGCAGTATTTT.

This clone has just a few counts. The rearrangement links TRBV5-4 to TRBJ1-1; possibly TRBD1 for D (5 bases). The V gene's germline CDR1 is SGHNT and CDR2 YYREEE (reference sequence). The CDR3 totals 14 residues. Trimming took off 0 bases at V and 2 bases at J, with 8 bases between the two ends. CDR3 nucleotide sequence: TGTGCCAGCAGCTTGGGACAGATAAACACTGAAGCTTTCTTT. Amino acid sequence: CASSLGQINTEAFF.

V is TRBV29-1 and J is TRBJ1-1; tentative D call: TRBD1 (6 bases). The CDR3 has 14 amino acids. From germline, CDR1 is SQVTM and CDR2 ANQGSEA. V was trimmed by 8 bases and J by 0 bases, leaving 16 bases between them. CDR3 DNA sequence: TGCAGCTCCGGGTGGGGGGCATTGAACACTGAAGCTTTCTTT. This encodes CSSGWGALNTEAFF.

The J gene is TRBJ2-7, the V gene TRBV14; 8 positions agree with TRBD1. This CDR3 is built from 16 residues. Germline V CDR1 and CDR2: SGHDN, FVKESK. The junction had 7 bases not matched to a gene; V was cut back by 0 bases and J by 3 bases. CDR3 DNA: TGTGCCAGCAGCCAAGATTGGGCAGGGGGCGACTACGAGCAGTACTTC. It encodes CASSQDWAGGDYEQYF. The variable domain in full, completed from reference TRBV14 and TRBJ2-7, reads EAGVTQFPSHSVIEKGQTVTLRCDPISGHDNLYWYRRVMGKEIKFLLHFVKESKQDESGMPNNRFLAERTGGTYSTLKVQPAELEDSGVYFCASSQDWAGGDYEQYFGPGTRLTVT.

J is TRBJ2-2 and V is TRBV29-1; a weak D match, TRBD2 (7 bases). Germline CDR1 is SQVTM and CDR2 is ANQGSEA. The CDR3 runs to 14 residues. CDR3 nucleotide sequence: TGCACGGTGGGGGGGGCCACGAACACCGGGGAGCTGTTTTTT. It encodes CTVGGATNTGELFF.

The genes are TRBV9 and TRBJ2-5; no clear D gene. The CDR3 is 15 amino acids. V lost 4 bases to trimming and J lost 5 bases, with 18 bases between them. The germline V gene has CDR1 SGDLS and CDR2 YYNGEE. CDR3 amino acids: CASSPINSGLETQYF. CDR3 DNA: TGTGCCAGCAGCCCAATAAACAGTGGGTTGGAGACCCAGTACTTC.

The chain couples TRBV27 to TRBJ2-3; D remains ambiguous. In germline, CDR1 is MNHEY, CDR2 SMNVEV (reference sequence). V lost 3 bases, J lost 6 bases, and 13 bases lay in between. This CDR3 contains 14 residues. CDR3 coding DNA: TGTGCCAGCAGTTTGGCCGCGTTGAGGGATACGCAGTATTTT. This codes for CASSLAALRDTQYF.